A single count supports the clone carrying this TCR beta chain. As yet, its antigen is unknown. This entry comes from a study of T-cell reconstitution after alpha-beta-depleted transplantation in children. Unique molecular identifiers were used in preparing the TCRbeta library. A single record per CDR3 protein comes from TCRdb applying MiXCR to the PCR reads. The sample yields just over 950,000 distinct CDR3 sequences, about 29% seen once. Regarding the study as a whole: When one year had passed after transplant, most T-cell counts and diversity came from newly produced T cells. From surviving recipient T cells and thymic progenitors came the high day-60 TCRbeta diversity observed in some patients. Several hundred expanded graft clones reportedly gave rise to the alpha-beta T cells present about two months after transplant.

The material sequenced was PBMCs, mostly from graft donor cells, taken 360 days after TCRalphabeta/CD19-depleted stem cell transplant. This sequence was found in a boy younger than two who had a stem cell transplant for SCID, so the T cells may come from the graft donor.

CDR3 bases: TGTGCCAGCAGCGTGGGGGACGGAAGAGGCACTGAAGCTTTCTTT. It translates to CASSVGDGRGTEAFF. The rearrangement uses TRBV9 and TRBJ1-1; possibly TRBD1 for D (5 bases). The CDR3 runs to 15 residues. Germline V gene sequence: CDR1 SGDLS, CDR2 YYNGEE. With 2 bases removed from V and 4 bases from J, the gap between germline ends came to 15 bases.